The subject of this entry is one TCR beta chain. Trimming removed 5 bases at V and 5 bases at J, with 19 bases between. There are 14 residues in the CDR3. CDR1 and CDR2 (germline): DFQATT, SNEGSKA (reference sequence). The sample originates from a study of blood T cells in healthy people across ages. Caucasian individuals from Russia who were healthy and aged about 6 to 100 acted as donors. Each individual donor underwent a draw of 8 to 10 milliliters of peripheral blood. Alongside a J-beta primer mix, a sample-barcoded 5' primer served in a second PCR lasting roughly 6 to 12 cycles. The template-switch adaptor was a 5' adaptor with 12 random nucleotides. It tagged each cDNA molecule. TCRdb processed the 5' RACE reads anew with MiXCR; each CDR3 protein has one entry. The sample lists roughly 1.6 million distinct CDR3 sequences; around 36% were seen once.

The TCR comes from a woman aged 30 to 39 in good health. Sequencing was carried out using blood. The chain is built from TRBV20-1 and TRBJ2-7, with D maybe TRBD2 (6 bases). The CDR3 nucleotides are TGCAGTGCTCAGACTAGATTGGTTGGTGACGAGCAGTACTTC. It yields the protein CSAQTRLVGDEQYF.